The 29 T cell receptor beta chains presented below share a single source sample, sequenced in a study of blood T cell repertoires in COVID-19. Method: immunoSEQ multiplex PCR; TCRdb's copy keeps in-frame clones and lacks some. The sample consists of about 230,000 clones, around 92% of them appearing once. The specimen was PBMCs or T cells enriched from blood (not recorded which). The receptors here all came from a woman aged 25 to 45 with acute COVID-19.

The chain carries TRBV5-8 and TRBJ2-1, with 7 bases lining up with TRBD2. The germline V gene has CDR1 SGHTS and CDR2 YDEGEE. The CDR3 is made up of 14 amino acids. V gave up 6 bases and J gave up 5 bases; unmatched junction bases: 8. This CDR3 reads CASTRRSGNNEQFF. For the CDR3, the DNA is TGTGCCAGCACACGTCGGAGCGGGAACAATGAGCAGTTCTTC. Full variable domain (outside the CDR3, taken from reference TRBV5-8 and TRBJ2-1): EAGVTQSPTHLIKTRGQQATLRCSPISGHTSVYWYQQALGLGLQFLLWYDEGEERNRGNFPPRFSGRQFPNYSSELNVNALELEDSALYLCASTRRSGNNEQFFGPGTRLTVL.

The rearrangement links TRBV6-6 to TRBJ2-5, with 10 nucleotides matching TRBD1. CDR1 is MNHNY and CDR2 is SVGAGI in the germline V gene (reference sequence). Trimming cost V 6 bases and J 4 bases; bases outside gene matches: 8. This CDR3 has 15 residues. CDR3 in DNA: TGTGCCAGCAGCCCTGACAGGGGGCCGTCAGAGACCCAGTACTTC. This codes for CASSPDRGPSETQYF.

The rearrangement uses TRBV5-6 and TRBJ1-5; TRBD1 matches at 9 bases. The CDR3 totals 15 residues. Losses at the gene ends were 4 bases for V and 2 bases for J; bases not matched to a gene: 4. CDR1 is SGHDT and CDR2 is YYEEEE in the germline V gene. Here the CDR3 reads CASSLRTGGNQPQHF. The CDR3 region has the DNA TGTGCCAGCAGCCTTAGGACAGGGGGCAATCAGCCCCAGCATTTT.

CDR3 bases: TGTGCCAGCAGCGTGGCCGGACTAGCGGGGACCTACGAGCAGTACTTC. Amino acid sequence: CASSVAGLAGTYEQYF. The chain recombines TRBV9 with TRBJ2-7; 12 bases are a match to TRBD2. The CDR3 totals 16 residues. Losses at the gene ends were 2 bases for V and 2 bases for J; bases not matched to a gene: 5. Germline CDR1 and CDR2: SGDLS and YYNGEE.

The V and J genes are TRBV7-2 and TRBJ2-3, with D possibly matching TRBD2 (5 bases). The CDR3 extends over 13 amino acids. Deletions cut 4 bases from V and 4 bases from J, with 9 bases between. The germline V gene has CDR1 SGHTA and CDR2 FQGNSA. Here the CDR3 DNA reads TGTGCCAGCAGCTCCTTCGGGGCAGATACGCAGTATTTT. The encoded protein is CASSSFGADTQYF.

This chain uses TRBV30 with TRBJ2-7; D may be TRBD1 (6 bases). V was pared by 8 bases and J by 0 bases, with 14 bases between. This CDR3 contains 13 residues. Germline-derived CDR1 and CDR2 are GTSNPN and SVGIG (reference sequence). The CDR3, as DNA: TGTGCCGGACTCAGGGGAAGCTCCTACGAGCAGTACTTC. Translation gives CAGLRGSSYEQYF.

The chain combines TRBV2 with TRBJ1-2, with 9 positions matching TRBD1. Germline V gene lookup returns CDR1 SNHLY and CDR2 FYNNEI. The CDR3 contains 15 residues. V was pared by 5 bases and J by 8 bases, with 12 bases of the junction left unmatched. This CDR3 reads CASSTAGTGTYGYTF. As DNA, the CDR3 is TGTGCCAGCAGTACCGCCGGGACAGGGACCTACGGCTACACCTTC. The full variable domain, with the rest looked up from reference TRBV2 and TRBJ1-2, is EPEVTQTPSHQVTQMGQEVILRCVPISNHLYFYWYRQILGQKVEFLVSFYNNEISEKSEIFDDQFSVERPDGSNFTLKIRSTKLEDSAMYFCASSTAGTGTYGYTFGSGTRLTVV.

V and J are TRBV9 and TRBJ1-2; TRBD1 is a possible D gene (6 bases). V lost 4 bases and J lost 5, with 15 bases in between. CDR1 and CDR2 (germline): SGDLS, YYNGEE. The CDR3 is 14 amino acids. The CDR3 spells CASSLRTAEYGYTF. CDR3 DNA sequence: TGTGCCAGCAGCCTAAGGACAGCAGAGTATGGCTACACCTTC. Looking up the rest from reference TRBV9 and TRBJ1-2 gives the full variable domain: DSGVTQTPKHLITATGQRVTLRCSPRSGDLSVYWYQQSLDQGLQFLIQYYNGEERAKGNILERFSAQQFPDLHSELNLSSLELGDSALYFCASSLRTAEYGYTFGSGTRLTVV.

In its sample, this clone was seen once. This CDR3 is CASSQDEGWTQETQYF. CDR3 in DNA: TGCGCCAGCAGCCAAGATGAGGGCTGGACCCAAGAGACCCAGTACTTC. The rearrangement links TRBV4-1 to TRBJ2-5, with D possibly matching TRBD2 (5 bases). The CDR3 sequence is 16 residues long. V lost 0 bases and J 1 base, leaving 12 bases between the germline ends. Germline values: CDR1 MGHRA, CDR2 YSYEKL.

This clone was observed a handful of times. The CDR3 here is CASSERMLAGTNTGELFF. The CDR3 DNA reads as TGTGCCAGCAGTGAGAGGATGCTAGCGGGAACGAACACCGGGGAGCTGTTTTTT. V is TRBV2 and J is TRBJ2-2; the match to TRBD2 covers 9 bases. This CDR3 is 18 amino acids long. Germline-derived CDR1 and CDR2 are SNHLY and FYNNEI. J lost 0 bases, V lost 3 bases, and 8 bases had no gene match.

This chain joins TRBV7-2 and TRBJ2-5, with 9 positions matching TRBD1. CDR3 length: 15 amino acids. The germline V gene has CDR1 SGHTA and CDR2 FQGNSA. V gave up 3 bases and J gave up 4 bases; unmatched junction bases: 6. Here the CDR3 reads CASSFDRGIGETQYF. CDR3 sequence (DNA): TGTGCCAGCAGCTTCGACAGGGGGATAGGAGAGACCCAGTACTTC.

This chain connects TRBV3-1 (or the pseudogene TRBV3-2) to TRBJ1-4; D gene uncertain. Trimming cost V 4 bases and J 8 bases, with 8 bases left between them. There are 12 residues in the CDR3. CDR1 is LGHDT, CDR2 YNNKEL, per germline (reference sequence). This CDR3 reads CASSPRKEKLFF. Here the CDR3 DNA reads TGTGCCAGCAGCCCCCGTAAAGAAAAACTGTTTTTT.

V is TRBV2 and J is TRBJ1-3, with 9 bases lining up with TRBD1. The CDR3 totals 15 residues. Per germline, CDR1 SNHLY and CDR2 FYNNEI. After removal of 8 bases from V and 2 bases from J, the junction contained 7 bases not matched to a gene. In nucleotides, the CDR3 is TGTGCCAGCGGGGCAACAGGGGGCCCTGGAAACACCATATATTTT. Its protein product is CASGATGGPGNTIYF.

This clone was counted a few times. The rearrangement joins TRBV19 to TRBJ1-5; possible D gene TRBD1, 5 bases. From germline, CDR1 is LNHDA and CDR2 SQIVND (reference sequence). The CDR3 extends over 17 amino acids. Trimming pared 1 base from V and 0 bases from J, leaving 13 bases between. The CDR3 reads CASSIGTRGYSNQPQHF. The CDR3 DNA sequence: TGTGCCAGTAGTATAGGGACAAGGGGATATAGCAATCAGCCCCAGCATTTT.

The chain carries TRBV19 and TRBJ1-1; weak D call: TRBD1 (5 bases). Trimming took off 6 bases at V and 4 bases at J, with 18 bases between the two ends. Germline loops: CDR1 LNHDA, CDR2 SQIVND (reference sequence). This CDR3 is built from 15 residues. This chain's CDR3 is CASRALGGRSTEAFF. The CDR3 coding sequence is TGTGCCAGTAGGGCCCTCGGGGGAAGGAGCACTGAAGCTTTCTTT.

The gene calls are TRBV11-3 and TRBJ2-1, with D possibly matching TRBD2 (5 bases). Germline V CDR1 and CDR2: SGHNT, YENEEA. Trimming took 2 bases from V and 10 from J, leaving 18 bases between them. The length of the CDR3 is 15 residues. CDR3 amino acids: CASSLSPSGDEEQFF. The DNA of the CDR3 is TGTGCCAGCAGCTTATCCCCGAGCGGAGATGAAGAGCAGTTCTTC.

V is TRBV20-1 and J is TRBJ2-5; tentatively, D is TRBD1 (5 bases). Germline V gene data show CDR1 as DFQATT and CDR2 as SNEGSKA (reference sequence). Trimming stripped 8 bases from V and 9 bases from J, with 13 bases between. CDR3 length: 10 residues. The CDR3 here is CSYYEGAQYF. The CDR3 nucleotides are TGCAGTTACTATGAAGGGGCCCAGTACTTC.

With respect to this clone: This sample includes further DNA sequences coding for the same CDR3. The rearrangement uses TRBV9 and TRBJ2-7, with 7 bases lining up with TRBD1. The germline gives CDR1 SGDLS, CDR2 YYNGEE. This CDR3 has 14 residues. With V trimmed by 0 bases and J by 1 base, 1 base remained unmatched. The CDR3 DNA follows: TGTGCCAGCAGCGTAGGGGACAGTTCCTACGAGCAGTACTTC. Translated, it gives CASSVGDSSYEQYF.

The chain employs TRBV28 and TRBJ1-3; a weak D match, TRBD1 (6 bases). The length of the CDR3 is 14 residues. Looked up from germline, CDR1 is MDHEN and CDR2 is SYDVKM. V was pared by 1 base and J by 4 bases, with 8 bases between. CDR3 region: CASSLLQGGNTIYF. CDR3 coding DNA: TGTGCCAGCAGTTTATTGCAGGGGGGAAACACCATATATTTT.

The chain carries TRBV2 and TRBJ1-6; D is perhaps TRBD1 (6 bases). Germline-derived CDR1 and CDR2 are SNHLY and FYNNEI. The CDR3 spans 14 residues. V lost 6 bases and J 7 bases, leaving 13 bases between the germline ends. The DNA for the CDR3 is TGTGCCAGCAGGGACAGAGAGGGAAATTCACCCCTCCACTTT. Residues: CASRDREGNSPLHF.

This chain uses TRBV5-6 with TRBJ1-2, with 8 bases that match TRBD1. The CDR3 runs to 15 residues. J lost 5 bases, V lost 2 bases, and 8 bases had no gene match. Looked up from germline, CDR1 is SGHDT and CDR2 is YYEEEE. CDR3 sequence: CASSLWGRGPYGYTF. The CDR3 DNA follows: TGTGCCAGCAGCTTATGGGGCAGGGGGCCGTATGGCTACACCTTC.

This chain connects TRBV7-9 to TRBJ2-7; tentatively, D is TRBD1 (6 bases). Between the trimmed V and J ends, which lost 1 base and 2 bases, there was a span of 12 bases. Germline V gene data show CDR1 as SEHNR and CDR2 as FQNEAQ (reference sequence). The CDR3 covers 15 residues. The CDR3 DNA sequence: TGTGCCAGCAGCTTAGGTGCAGGGGAGACCTACGAGCAGTACTTC. Translation gives CASSLGAGETYEQYF.

The gene calls are TRBV6-1 and TRBJ1-5; D not certain. The CDR3 has 14 amino acids. The V gene lost 2 bases and the J gene lost 3 bases, with 8 bases spanning the gap. In germline, CDR1 is MNHNS, CDR2 SASEGT. The CDR3 spells CASSESFFNQPQHF. DNA for the CDR3: TGTGCCAGCAGTGAATCCTTCTTCAATCAGCCCCAGCATTTT.

This sequence joins TRBV15 and TRBJ2-7, with TRBD1 as a possible D gene (5 bases). Looked up from germline, CDR1 is LNHNV and CDR2 is YYDKDF (reference sequence). V lost 1 base and J 7 bases, leaving 14 bases between the germline ends. The CDR3 consists of 14 residues. The DNA for the CDR3 is TGTGCCACCAGCAGAGCGGAAAGGGGTCGAGAGCAGTACTTC. Translated: CATSRAERGREQYF. The whole variable domain, remainder taken from reference TRBV15 and TRBJ2-7, is DAMVIQNPRYQVTQFGKPVTLSCSQTLNHNVMYWYQQKSSQAPKLLFHYYDKDFNNEADTPDNFQSRRPNTSFCFLDIRSPGLGDTAMYLCATSRAERGREQYFGPGTRLTVT.

V usage is TRBV27 and J usage is TRBJ1-1; D not certain. The CDR3 extends over 13 amino acids. Germline V CDR1 and CDR2: MNHEY, SMNVEV (reference sequence). Trimming removed 6 bases from V and 0 bases from J, with 8 bases in between. The CDR3 protein is CASREGVNTEAFF. The CDR3 DNA reads as TGTGCCAGCAGAGAGGGCGTGAACACTGAAGCTTTCTTT.

The chain couples TRBV3-1 (or the pseudogene TRBV3-2) to TRBJ2-1; D is uncertain. V gave up 2 bases and J gave up 0 bases, with 8 bases separating them. The germline V gene encodes CDR1 LGHDT and CDR2 YNNKEL (reference sequence). There are 15 residues in the CDR3. CDR3 sequence: CASSQSMSSYNEQFF. The CDR3 DNA sequence: TGTGCCAGCAGCCAATCCATGAGCTCCTACAATGAGCAGTTCTTC.

The CDR3: CASSMGQGGSTYNEQFF. CDR3 sequence (DNA): TGTGCCAGTAGTATGGGACAGGGGGGTTCCACCTACAATGAGCAGTTCTTC. This chain links TRBV19 with TRBJ2-1, with TRBD1 identical over 11 bases. Germline CDR1 LNHDA, CDR2 SQIVND (reference sequence). The CDR3 loop spans 17 amino acids. With 3 bases clipped from V and 2 bases from J, the junction kept 6 bases outside the gene matches.

The chain is built from TRBV30 and TRBJ2-7; 8 bases match TRBD2. CDR3 length: 14 residues. Germline V gives CDR1 GTSNPN, CDR2 SVGIG (reference sequence). V shed 4 bases, J shed 0 bases, and the junction held 5 bases outside the gene matches. The CDR3 DNA sequence: TGTGCCTGGACCCCCCGGGGGGGCTCCTACGAGCAGTACTTC. Protein product: CAWTPRGGSYEQYF.

J is TRBJ1-1 and V is TRBV6-1; D not resolved. Deletions cut 2 bases from V and 7 bases from J, with 11 bases between. The germline CDR1 and CDR2 sequences are MNHNS and SASEGT. This CDR3 is built from 13 residues. As DNA, the CDR3 is TGTGCCAGCAGTGAAATTGGGCGGGGTGAAGCTTTCTTT. The encoded protein is CASSEIGRGEAFF.